The rows below give T cell receptor beta chains drawn from one sample of a study of early T cells in non-severe SARS-CoV-2 infection. TCRdb reprocessed the 5' RACE reads via MiXCR and lists one record per CDR3 protein. This table has tens of thousands of distinct CDR3 sequences, 7% to 10% appearing once. Material: whole blood. These receptors all come from an adult who was a healthcare worker with PCR-confirmed SARS-CoV-2 infection or an uninfected control (not recorded which). Each CDR3 is given with its conserved first and last residue. The D gene is left open where the match is weak. Only part of the rows carry a size: once, few, many, or a class if the clone is expanded.

J gene: TRBJ2-7; V gene: TRBV13; D gene: .; clone size: few; CDR3 protein: CASSARTVTYEQYF; CDR3 DNA: TGTGCCAGCAGCGCCCGGACGGTTACCTACGAGCAGTACTTC
J gene: TRBJ2-7; V gene: TRBV5-6; D gene: .; clone size: .; CDR3 protein: CASSLGRQGNGVQYF; CDR3 DNA: TGTGCCAGCAGCTTGGGTAGGCAGGGGAATGGGGTGCAGTACTTC
J gene: TRBJ1-2; V gene: TRBV2; D gene: .; clone size: many; CDR3 protein: CASSEMGGYTF; CDR3 DNA: TGTGCCAGCAGTGAAATGGGGGGCTACACCTTC
J gene: TRBJ2-5; V gene: TRBV20-1; D gene: .; clone size: few; CDR3 protein: CSARGAGETQYF; CDR3 DNA: TGCAGTGCTCGGGGGGCAGGGGAGACCCAGTACTTC
J gene: TRBJ1-1; V gene: TRBV27; D gene: .; clone size: many; CDR3 protein: CATGRMNTEAFF; CDR3 DNA: TGTGCCACGGGCCGCATGAACACTGAAGCTTTCTTT
J gene: TRBJ2-1; V gene: TRBV9; D gene: .; clone size: few; CDR3 protein: CASSVAGTAYNEQFF; CDR3 DNA: TGTGCCAGCAGCGTGGCCGGGACGGCCTACAATGAGCAGTTCTTC
J gene: TRBJ1-1; V gene: TRBV7-9; D gene: .; clone size: .; CDR3 protein: CATYSFGTEAFF; CDR3 DNA: TGTGCCACTTACAGCTTCGGCACTGAAGCTTTCTTT
J gene: TRBJ1-2; V gene: TRBV3-1; D gene: .; clone size: few; CDR3 protein: CASSQLGLSYTF; CDR3 DNA: TGTGCCAGCAGCCAGCTAGGGTTGAGCTACACCTTC
J gene: TRBJ2-1; V gene: TRBV24-1; D gene: TRBD2; clone size: many; CDR3 protein: CATSDRGVKGDEQFF; CDR3 DNA: TGTGCCACCAGTGACCGGGGGGTGAAAGGGGATGAGCAGTTCTTC
J gene: TRBJ1-2; V gene: TRBV18; D gene: .; clone size: .; CDR3 protein: CASSLDRANYGYTF; CDR3 DNA: TGTGCCAGCTCATTGGACAGAGCTAACTATGGCTACACCTTC
J gene: TRBJ2-3; V gene: TRBV7-3; D gene: .; clone size: many; CDR3 protein: CASSFTGRADTQYF; CDR3 DNA: TGTGCCAGCAGCTTTACAGGAAGGGCAGATACGCAGTATTTT
J gene: TRBJ2-1; V gene: TRBV11-2; D gene: TRBD1; clone size: many; CDR3 protein: CASSFAPFHGTGYNEQFF; CDR3 DNA: TGTGCCAGCAGCTTCGCCCCATTCCACGGGACAGGGTACAATGAGCAGTTCTTC
J gene: TRBJ1-5; V gene: TRBV6-1; D gene: .; clone size: .; CDR3 protein: CASSAGFSNQPQHF; CDR3 DNA: TGTGCCAGCAGTGCCGGGTTTAGCAATCAGCCCCAGCATTTT
J gene: TRBJ2-3; V gene: TRBV20-1; D gene: .; clone size: many; CDR3 protein: CSARAITGNTDTQYF; CDR3 DNA: TGCAGTGCTAGAGCCATTACAGGCAACACAGATACGCAGTATTTT
J gene: TRBJ2-7; V gene: TRBV7-8; D gene: .; clone size: few; CDR3 protein: CASSPLEGQTYEQYF; CDR3 DNA: TGTGCCAGCAGCCCCTTGGAGGGGCAGACTTACGAGCAGTACTTC
J gene: TRBJ2-3; V gene: TRBV7-9; D gene: .; clone size: .; CDR3 protein: CASSSQGKDTQYF; CDR3 DNA: TGTGCCAGCAGCTCTCAGGGGAAGGATACGCAGTATTTT
J gene: TRBJ1-4; V gene: TRBV5-1; D gene: TRBD1; clone size: .; CDR3 protein: CASSLAQEGAIEKLFF; CDR3 DNA: TGCGCCAGCAGCTTGGCCCAGGAGGGGGCGATTGAAAAACTGTTTTTT
J gene: TRBJ1-2; V gene: TRBV6-1; D gene: .; clone size: few; CDR3 protein: CASSERARPSYGYTF; CDR3 DNA: TGTGCCAGCAGTGAACGGGCCAGGCCCTCCTATGGCTACACCTTC
J gene: TRBJ1-6; V gene: TRBV7-9; D gene: .; clone size: many; CDR3 protein: CASSLQAGNNSPLHF; CDR3 DNA: TGTGCCAGCAGTTTACAGGCGGGGAATAATTCACCCCTCCACTTT
J gene: TRBJ2-3; V gene: TRBV25-1; D gene: .; clone size: .; CDR3 protein: CASSGALPSTDTQYF; CDR3 DNA: TGTGCCAGCAGTGGGGCCTTACCGAGCACAGATACGCAGTATTTT
J gene: TRBJ2-7; V gene: TRBV29-1; D gene: .; clone size: few; CDR3 protein: CPSTYEQYF; CDR3 DNA: TGCCCTTCTACCTACGAGCAGTACTTC
J gene: TRBJ1-1; V gene: TRBV20-1; D gene: TRBD1; clone size: few; CDR3 protein: CSCQGAAEAFF; CDR3 DNA: TGCAGTTGCCAGGGGGCAGCTGAAGCTTTCTTT
J gene: TRBJ1-1; V gene: TRBV5-1; D gene: .; clone size: few; CDR3 protein: CASSLLAYTEAFF; CDR3 DNA: TGCGCCAGCAGCTTACTAGCTTACACTGAAGCTTTCTTT
J gene: TRBJ2-3; V gene: TRBV24-1; D gene: .; clone size: .; CDR3 protein: CATSDPGLTSTDTQYF; CDR3 DNA: TGTGCCACCAGTGATCCTGGACTGACTAGCACAGATACGCAGTATTTT
J gene: TRBJ1-2; V gene: TRBV13; D gene: .; clone size: many; CDR3 protein: CASSLTVNYGYTF; CDR3 DNA: TGTGCCAGCAGCTTGACAGTTAACTATGGCTACACCTTC
J gene: TRBJ2-1; V gene: TRBV11-2; D gene: .; clone size: .; CDR3 protein: CASSPRNEQFF; CDR3 DNA: TGTGCCAGCAGCCCTCGTAACGAGCAGTTCTTC
J gene: TRBJ2-3; V gene: TRBV6-1; D gene: .; clone size: few; CDR3 protein: CASSEQTIGTDTQYF; CDR3 DNA: TGTGCCAGCAGTGAGCAGACCATTGGCACAGATACTCAGTATTTT
J gene: TRBJ2-5; V gene: TRBV5-1; D gene: TRBD1; clone size: few; CDR3 protein: CASSSGTGLETQYF; CDR3 DNA: TGCGCCAGCAGCTCGGGGACAGGGTTAGAGACCCAGTACTTC
J gene: TRBJ1-1; V gene: TRBV12-3/TRBV12-4; D gene: TRBD1; clone size: few; CDR3 protein: CASSLTGKGTEAFF; CDR3 DNA: TGTGCCAGCAGTTTGACAGGGAAGGGCACTGAAGCTTTCTTT
J gene: TRBJ2-3; V gene: TRBV21-1; D gene: .; clone size: few; CDR3 protein: CASRSTDTQYF; CDR3 DNA: TGTGCCAGCCGGAGCACAGATACGCAGTATTTT
J gene: TRBJ2-5; V gene: TRBV11-2; D gene: .; clone size: many; CDR3 protein: CASSLGELQTQYF; CDR3 DNA: TGTGCCAGCAGCTTGGGGGAATTACAGACCCAGTACTTC
J gene: TRBJ1-6; V gene: TRBV4-1; D gene: .; clone size: many; CDR3 protein: CASSQETASSYNSPLHF; CDR3 DNA: TGCGCCAGCAGCCAAGAGACAGCGAGCTCCTATAATTCACCCCTCCACTTT
J gene: TRBJ1-1; V gene: TRBV10-3; D gene: .; clone size: .; CDR3 protein: CATRGGGRDTEAFF; CDR3 DNA: TGTGCCACCCGGGGTGGGGGGCGCGACACTGAAGCTTTCTTT
J gene: TRBJ2-3; V gene: TRBV6-2/TRBV6-3; D gene: .; clone size: .; CDR3 protein: CASSSVVSTDTQYF; CDR3 DNA: TGTGCCAGCAGTTCCGTGGTGAGCACAGATACGCAGTATTTT
J gene: TRBJ2-1; V gene: TRBV7-9; D gene: TRBD1; clone size: few; CDR3 protein: CASSLLGQGPYNEQFF; CDR3 DNA: TGTGCCAGCAGCTTGCTGGGACAGGGCCCCTACAATGAGCAGTTCTTC
J gene: TRBJ1-6; V gene: TRBV12-3/TRBV12-4; D gene: .; clone size: .; CDR3 protein: CASTLGGGGYSPLHF; CDR3 DNA: TGTGCCAGCACCCTAGGCGGGGGGGGCTATTCACCCCTCCACTTT
J gene: TRBJ2-7; V gene: TRBV12-3/TRBV12-4; D gene: .; clone size: few; CDR3 protein: CASSSGTNYEQYF; CDR3 DNA: TGTGCCAGCAGCTCCGGGACGAACTACGAGCAGTACTTC
J gene: TRBJ2-1; V gene: TRBV25-1; D gene: .; clone size: .; CDR3 protein: CASSDSAPADEQFF; CDR3 DNA: TGTGCCAGCAGTGATAGTGCCCCCGCGGACGAGCAGTTCTTC
J gene: TRBJ2-2; V gene: TRBV12-3/TRBV12-4; D gene: TRBD2; clone size: .; CDR3 protein: CASSVLAGNTGELFF; CDR3 DNA: TGTGCCAGCAGTGTACTAGCGGGGAACACCGGGGAGCTGTTTTTT
J gene: TRBJ1-1; V gene: TRBV3-1; D gene: .; clone size: few; CDR3 protein: CASSHRDRSTTEAFF; CDR3 DNA: TGTGCCAGCAGCCACCGAGACAGGAGTACGACTGAAGCTTTCTTT
J gene: TRBJ2-3; V gene: TRBV6-6; D gene: TRBD2; clone size: .; CDR3 protein: CASSYERGYTDTQYF; CDR3 DNA: TGTGCCAGCAGTTACGAGCGGGGGTACACAGATACGCAGTATTTT
J gene: TRBJ2-5; V gene: TRBV30; D gene: TRBD1; clone size: .; CDR3 protein: CAWSGGGAETQYF; CDR3 DNA: TGTGCCTGGAGTGGAGGGGGCGCGGAGACCCAGTACTTC
J gene: TRBJ2-5; V gene: TRBV29-1; D gene: TRBD1; clone size: few; CDR3 protein: CSVKTGTGQETQYF; CDR3 DNA: TGCAGCGTCAAGACGGGGACAGGCCAAGAGACCCAGTACTTC
J gene: TRBJ2-4; V gene: TRBV5-1; D gene: .; clone size: .; CDR3 protein: CASSLQGRNIQHF; CDR3 DNA: TGCGCCAGCAGCTTACAGGGACGAAACATTCAGCACTTC
J gene: TRBJ2-1; V gene: TRBV7-9; D gene: .; clone size: few; CDR3 protein: CASSFPMRSYEQFF; CDR3 DNA: TGTGCCAGCAGCTTCCCGATGCGGTCCTATGAGCAGTTCTTC
J gene: TRBJ2-1; V gene: TRBV7-9; D gene: TRBD2; clone size: .; CDR3 protein: CASSPSGSSYNEQFF; CDR3 DNA: TGTGCCAGCAGCCCAAGCGGGAGCTCCTACAATGAGCAGTTCTTC
J gene: TRBJ2-1; V gene: TRBV7-8; D gene: .; clone size: few; CDR3 protein: CASSLDGEGGYNEQFF; CDR3 DNA: TGTGCCAGCAGCTTAGATGGCGAGGGGGGCTACAATGAGCAGTTCTTC
J gene: TRBJ1-4; V gene: TRBV7-9; D gene: .; clone size: many; CDR3 protein: CASSLGATNEKLFF; CDR3 DNA: TGTGCCAGCAGCTTAGGGGCAACTAATGAAAAACTGTTTTTT
J gene: TRBJ1-2; V gene: TRBV19; D gene: TRBD1; clone size: many; CDR3 protein: CASRPGQGIRYGYTF; CDR3 DNA: TGTGCCAGTAGACCGGGACAGGGGATCCGCTATGGCTACACCTTC
J gene: TRBJ1-2; V gene: TRBV30; D gene: .; clone size: few; CDR3 protein: CAWSTDSRFYGYTF; CDR3 DNA: TGTGCCTGGAGTACGGACAGCCGATTCTATGGCTACACCTTC
J gene: TRBJ2-3; V gene: TRBV29-1; D gene: .; clone size: few; CDR3 protein: CSVERGQDTQYF; CDR3 DNA: TGCAGCGTTGAAAGGGGACAAGATACGCAGTATTTT
J gene: TRBJ1-2; V gene: TRBV29-1; D gene: TRBD1; clone size: few; CDR3 protein: CSAGQGNYGYTF; CDR3 DNA: TGCAGCGCCGGACAGGGGAACTATGGCTACACCTTC
J gene: TRBJ1-1; V gene: TRBV13; D gene: .; clone size: .; CDR3 protein: CASSSPPGGGTEAFF; CDR3 DNA: TGTGCCAGCAGCTCGCCCCCAGGAGGTGGCACTGAAGCTTTCTTT